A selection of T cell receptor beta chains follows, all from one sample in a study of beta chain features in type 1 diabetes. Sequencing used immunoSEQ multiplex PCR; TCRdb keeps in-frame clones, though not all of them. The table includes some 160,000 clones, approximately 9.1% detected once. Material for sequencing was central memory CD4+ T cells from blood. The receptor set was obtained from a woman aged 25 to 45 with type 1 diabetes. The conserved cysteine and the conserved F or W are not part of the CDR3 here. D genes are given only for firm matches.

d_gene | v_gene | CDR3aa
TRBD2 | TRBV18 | ASSPPSGSGDTQY
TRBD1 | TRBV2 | ASSDRTGRSYNEQF
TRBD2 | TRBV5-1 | ASEAGSTLETQY
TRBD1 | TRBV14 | ASSRGQGTGELF
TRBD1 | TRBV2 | ASHLPGQGFGYT
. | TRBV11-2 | ASSFQRDSDEQF
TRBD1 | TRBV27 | ASSPGQGALSYEQY
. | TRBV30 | AWDRHTDTEAF
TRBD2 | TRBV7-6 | ASSLGLSPGRWPRQETQY
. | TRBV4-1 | ASSQVGGLGANVLT
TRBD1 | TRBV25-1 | ASRDRVGANVLT
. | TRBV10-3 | AISESPGRGTEAF
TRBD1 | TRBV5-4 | ASSLPDRAGGYT
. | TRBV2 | ASSLGGGTGELF
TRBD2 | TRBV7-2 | ASSFKLAGGGSVYEQY
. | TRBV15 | ATSRTTATGELF
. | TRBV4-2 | ASSQVLDTQY
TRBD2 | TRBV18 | ASSPFSGSTDTQY
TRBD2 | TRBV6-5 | ASRETGGSSYEQY
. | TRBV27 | ASSLQGGGAGYYEQY
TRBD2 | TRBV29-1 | SVSHRSSGRYYEQY
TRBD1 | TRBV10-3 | AIMDRANTEAF
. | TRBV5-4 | ASSPARAQETQY
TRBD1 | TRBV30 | AWSPRQGLNTEAF
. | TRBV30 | AWSVSSNQPQH
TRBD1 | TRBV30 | AWKGQAGTYEQY
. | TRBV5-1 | ASSWYRAGNEKLF
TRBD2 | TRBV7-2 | ASSPSGLAGGPFNEQF
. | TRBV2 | ASRVTGGDTGELF
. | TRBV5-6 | ASSLWRPDNEQF
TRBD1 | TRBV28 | ASEVRQGGGYT
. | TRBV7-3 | ASSLVSAGEQF
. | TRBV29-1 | SAHRGSTDTQY
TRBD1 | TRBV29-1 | SVARGQGGEKLF
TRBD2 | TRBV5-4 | ASSLGGSAQETQY
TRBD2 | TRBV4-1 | ASSRGLVETQY
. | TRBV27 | ASLGGVLNTEAF
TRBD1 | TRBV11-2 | ASSSSGQGYGYT
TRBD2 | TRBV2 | ANERTSSGETQY
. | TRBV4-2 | ASSQDPLSSYEQY
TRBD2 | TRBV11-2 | ASSPLASGAETQY
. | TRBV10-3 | AISGRGLDNEQF
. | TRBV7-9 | ASSPDSLREKLF
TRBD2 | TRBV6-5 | ASCLAGRSGELF
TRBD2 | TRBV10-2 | ASTNRLASTGELF
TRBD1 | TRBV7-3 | ASSGDSYEQY
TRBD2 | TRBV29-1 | SVVASGNYEQY
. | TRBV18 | ASSPPGGGGSNQPQH
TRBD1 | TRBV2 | ASSREGTASSETQY
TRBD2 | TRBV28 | ASSSAASGSRNEQF
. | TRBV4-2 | ASGQREGGETQY
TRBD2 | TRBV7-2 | ASSPGTSGWQEF